Given below is one T cell receptor (beta chain) in context. Its binding antigen is unknown. Nothing much larger sits one base from this clone, and base qualities are not available. The donors belonged to the validation cohort of 120 subjects, which was separate from the roughly 680-subject first cohort. This specimen belongs to a study of cytomegalovirus exposure and HLA in healthy donors (dated by TCRdb to about 2017). About the full investigation: The approximately 710 repertoires of the first cohort and the 120 or so validation repertoires were produced on the same platform, according to a later analysis. The study combined high-throughput TCR immunosequencing, statistical association of individual TCRs with disease status, and machine learning to predict cytomegalovirus infection status. Along with the roughly 710-subject first cohort, a separate validation cohort of some 130 different subjects was used. The study aimed to test whether cataloging public T cell receptors could reveal signatures of past pathogen exposure.

Library creation used the immunoSEQ multiplex PCR assay. From the authors' description of their analysis: A statistical classification framework was built for diagnosing cytomegalovirus status from the catalog of TCR beta chain sequences. The table was pulled from immuneACCESS by TCRdb, which kept in-frame rearrangements only. Such tables lose some clones; where checked, under half of the loss comes from unresolved V genes, and the rest has no known cause. V and J calls and clone size come straight from that table; D and trimming were deduced from the DNA. Across this sample there are around 150,000 clones, with about 88% seen only once. The ten top clones hold around 2% of the sample. What the study reported, not specific to this receptor: In vitro tests confirmed that a few of the cytomegalovirus-associated TCR beta chains recognize cytomegalovirus antigens. Subsequent analysis determined that TCRs grouped into clusters in the first cohort also showed a tendency toward co-occurrence across the approximately 110 validation repertoires, and approximately 93% of cluster scores exceeded 0. A later analysis had no HLA typing for the validation cohort, so co-occurrence there was scored across all 130 or so repertoires. Most TCR sequences were observed very rarely across donors, whereas some public TCRs were present in many individuals. The study gave a list of over 150 TCR beta chains associated with cytomegalovirus. Cytomegalovirus status was reported to be diagnosed by the classifier with high specificity and sensitivity in both the original and validation cohorts. It was suggested by the authors that the approach could potentially be generalized to other disease states and immunological phenotypes.

Counted from cysteine to phenylalanine, this CDR3 has 15 amino acids. The CDR3 DNA has 45 bases and is translated from base 1. Trimmed from V: 0 bases; trimmed from J: 4 bases; junction bases lacking a gene match: 7. The germline V gene yields SGDLS for CDR1 and YYNGEE for CDR2. The clonotype was recovered from a woman aged 18 to 35 in good health and CMV-seronegative. Sequenced input: PBMCs. Rearrangement joined TRBV9 to TRBJ2-7; 7 bases in the middle match TRBD2. The CDR3 sequence is CASSVEGGRGYEQYF. The nucleotides are TGTGCCAGCAGCGTAGAAGGAGGGAGGGGATACGAGCAGTACTTC.